Below are 9 T cell receptor beta chains sequenced from a single sample in a study of blood T cell repertoires in COVID-19. Some clones are missing from TCRdb's copy, which holds only in-frame ones; the method was immunoSEQ multiplex PCR. This sample has fewer than 350,000 clones, with just under 90% found just once. Sequencing was done on a sample of PBMCs or T cells enriched from blood (not recorded which). The receptors were sampled from a woman aged 25-40 years with acute COVID-19.

This chain uses TRBV7-3 with TRBJ2-7, with 8 nucleotides matching TRBD2. V was clipped by 4 bases and J by 3 bases; unmatched bases: 2. This CDR3 spans 13 amino acids. Per the germline V gene, CDR1 is SGHTA and CDR2 is FQGTGA. As DNA, the CDR3 is TGTGCCAGCAGCTCAGGGACTAGCTACGAGCAGTACTTC. Amino acid sequence: CASSSGTSYEQYF.

This clone was seen a few times. CDR3 in amino acids: CASSQDHGQANNEQFF. In DNA, the CDR3 is TGCGCCAGCAGCCAAGACCATGGGCAAGCAAACAATGAGCAGTTCTTC. The V gene is TRBV4-1, the J gene TRBJ2-1; D is uncertain. Germline-derived CDR1 and CDR2 are MGHRA and YSYEKL. Trimming took off 0 bases at V and 5 bases at J, with 14 bases between the two ends. CDR3 length equals 16 residues.

The V call is TRBV23-1, the J call TRBJ2-7, with 9 bases aligning to TRBD2. TRBV23-1 is marked as an open reading frame, function uncertain. The CDR3 spans 17 residues. V was clipped by 2 bases and J by 3 bases; unmatched bases: 11. Written as DNA, the CDR3 is TGCGCCAGCAGTCAAACAACGGGGCGGGAGGGGATCTACGAGCAGTACTTC. Translation gives CASSQTTGREGIYEQYF.

The V gene is TRBV28, the J gene TRBJ1-2; TRBD1 aligns across 10 bases. The ends lost 5 bases at V and 2 bases at J; junction bases unmatched: 5. Germline V gene data show CDR1 as MDHEN and CDR2 as SYDVKM. CDR3 length equals 15 residues. The CDR3 DNA reads TGTGCCAGCAGTACGGGACAGGGGATAAACTATGGCTACACCTTC. It yields the protein CASSTGQGINYGYTF.

This clone was detected only once. The chain carries TRBV4-3 and TRBJ2-7; 10 bases are shared with TRBD2. The CDR3 loop spans 18 amino acids. The V gene's germline CDR1 is LGHNA and CDR2 YSLEER. J lost 7 bases, V lost 0 bases, and 15 bases had no gene match. The DNA of the CDR3 is TGCGCCAGCAGCCAAGATTCGAGTACGACTAGCGGGTGGAAAGAGCAGTACTTC. Translating it yields CASSQDSSTTSGWKEQYF.

For the CDR3, the DNA is TGTGCCAGCAGTTTAGTCACACCCTACGAGCAGTACTTC. This encodes CASSLVTPYEQYF. The chain links TRBV28 to TRBJ2-7; D gene ambiguous. Germline CDR1 MDHEN, CDR2 SYDVKM. This CDR3 has 13 amino acids. Trimming left V 2 bases short and J 2 bases short, with 7 bases between.

This chain uses TRBV19 with TRBJ2-5; 8 nucleotides agree with TRBD2. The CDR3 loop spans 16 amino acids. The germline V gene has CDR1 LNHDA and CDR2 SQIVND (reference sequence). Trimming removed 3 bases from V and 5 bases from J; junction bases left unmatched: 11. The CDR3 is CASSIEAGAGTETQYF. CDR3 sequence (DNA): TGTGCCAGTAGTATTGAAGCGGGAGCGGGAACGGAGACCCAGTACTTC.

This clone appeared a single time. The chain combines TRBV6-1 with TRBJ1-6, with a tentative D call TRBD1 (6 bases). The length of the CDR3 is 15 residues. Trimming took off 2 bases at V and 9 bases at J, with 14 bases between the two ends. Looked up from germline, CDR1 is MNHNS and CDR2 is SASEGT. The CDR3 sequence: CASSEPYRVGSPLHF. CDR3 sequence (DNA): TGTGCCAGCAGTGAACCGTACAGGGTCGGTTCACCCCTCCACTTT.

This chain links TRBV7-2 with TRBJ2-3, with D possibly TRBD2 on 6 matching bases. The V and J ends lost 0 bases and 5 bases respectively, with 12 bases between them. Germline loops: CDR1 SGHTA, CDR2 FQGNSA. There are 15 residues in the CDR3. The CDR3 DNA is TGTGCCAGCAGCTTAGCGGGAGGTCAGGGAGATACGCAGTATTTT. Amino acid sequence: CASSLAGGQGDTQYF.